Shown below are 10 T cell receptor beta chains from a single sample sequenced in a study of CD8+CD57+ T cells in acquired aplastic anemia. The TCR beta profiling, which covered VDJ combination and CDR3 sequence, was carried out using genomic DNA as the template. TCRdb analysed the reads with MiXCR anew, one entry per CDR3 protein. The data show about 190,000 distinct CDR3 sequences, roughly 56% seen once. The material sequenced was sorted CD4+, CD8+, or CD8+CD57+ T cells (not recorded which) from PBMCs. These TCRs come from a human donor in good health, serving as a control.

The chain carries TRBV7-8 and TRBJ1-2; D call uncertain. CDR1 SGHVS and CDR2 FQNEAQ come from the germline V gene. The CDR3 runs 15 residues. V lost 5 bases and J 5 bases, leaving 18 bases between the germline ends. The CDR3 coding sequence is TGTGCCAGCAGCCTAAGTGTTGCAGGTCCTTATGGCTACACCTTC. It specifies CASSLSVAGPYGYTF.

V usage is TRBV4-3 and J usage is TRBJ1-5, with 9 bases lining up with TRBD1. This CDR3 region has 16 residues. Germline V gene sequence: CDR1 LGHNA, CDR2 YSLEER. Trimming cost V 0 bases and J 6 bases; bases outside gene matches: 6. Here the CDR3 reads CASSQESGQGGQPQHF. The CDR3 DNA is TGCGCCAGCAGCCAAGAATCGGGACAGGGAGGTCAGCCCCAGCATTTT.

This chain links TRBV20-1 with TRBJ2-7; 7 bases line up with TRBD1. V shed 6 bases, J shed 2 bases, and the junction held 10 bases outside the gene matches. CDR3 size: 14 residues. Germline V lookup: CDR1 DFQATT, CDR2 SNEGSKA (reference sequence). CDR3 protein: CSAVDRALPYEQYF. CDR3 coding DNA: TGCAGTGCAGTCGACAGGGCCCTTCCCTACGAGCAGTACTTC.

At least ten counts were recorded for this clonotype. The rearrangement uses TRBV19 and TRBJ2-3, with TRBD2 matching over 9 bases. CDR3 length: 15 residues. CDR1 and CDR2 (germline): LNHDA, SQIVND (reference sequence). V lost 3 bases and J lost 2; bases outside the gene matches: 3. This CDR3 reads CASSIERGVTDTQYF. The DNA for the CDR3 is TGTGCCAGTAGTATCGAGCGGGGGGTCACAGATACGCAGTATTTT.

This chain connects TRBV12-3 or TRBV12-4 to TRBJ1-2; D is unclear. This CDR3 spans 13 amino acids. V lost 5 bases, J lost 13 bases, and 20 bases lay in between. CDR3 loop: CASSGLSGLVLTF. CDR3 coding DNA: TGTGCCAGCAGTGGGCTTAGTGGGTTGGTTCTCACCTTC.

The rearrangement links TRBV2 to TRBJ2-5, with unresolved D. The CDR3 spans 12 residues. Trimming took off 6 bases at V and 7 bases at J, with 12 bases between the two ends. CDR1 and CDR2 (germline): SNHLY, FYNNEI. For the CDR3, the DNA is TGTGCCAGCAGCGCAAGGAGTGGGACCCAGTACTTC. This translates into CASSARSGTQYF.

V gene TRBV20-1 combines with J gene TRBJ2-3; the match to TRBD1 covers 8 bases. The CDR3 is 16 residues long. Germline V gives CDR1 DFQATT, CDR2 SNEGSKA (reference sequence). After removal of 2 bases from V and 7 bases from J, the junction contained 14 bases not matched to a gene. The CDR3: CSARPRERQGAYTQYF. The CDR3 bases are TGCAGTGCTAGACCAAGGGAAAGGCAGGGGGCATATACGCAGTATTTT.

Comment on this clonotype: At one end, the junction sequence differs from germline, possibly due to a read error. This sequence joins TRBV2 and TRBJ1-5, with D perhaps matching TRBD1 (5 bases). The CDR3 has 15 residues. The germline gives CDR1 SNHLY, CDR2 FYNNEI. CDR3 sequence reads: CASSGPGASNQPQHF. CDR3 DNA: TGCGCCAGCAGTGGGCCCGGGGCGAGCAATCAGCCCCAGCATTTT.

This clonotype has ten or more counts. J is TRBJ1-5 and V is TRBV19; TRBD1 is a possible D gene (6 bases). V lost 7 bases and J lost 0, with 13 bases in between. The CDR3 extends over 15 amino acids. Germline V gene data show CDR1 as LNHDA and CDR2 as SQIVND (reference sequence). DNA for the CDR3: TGTGCCAGTACCGACCAGGGGTATAGCAATCAGCCCCAGCATTTT. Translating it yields CASTDQGYSNQPQHF.

The CDR3 spells CASQIGGGYGYTF. CDR3 bases: TGTGCCAGCCAAATAGGGGGTGGCTATGGCTACACCTTC. The V gene is TRBV2, the J gene TRBJ1-2, with D perhaps TRBD1 (6 bases). Trimming shortened V by 8 bases and J by 4 bases, and 14 bases separated the two germline ends. Germline loops: CDR1 SNHLY, CDR2 FYNNEI. The CDR3 consists of 13 residues.